These 17 T cell receptor beta chains were sequenced from one sample in a study of response to subunit inactivated influenza vaccine. TCRdb re-analysed the RT-PCR reads in MiXCR, keeping a single row per CDR3 protein. The sample shows a few hundred thousand distinct CDR3 sequences, 14% of them seen only once. The input for sequencing was PBMCs from blood, taken approximately 12 days after vaccination. These receptors all stem from a man over 45 who received an inactivated influenza vaccine.

This clonotype turned up a few times. The rearrangement joins TRBV24-1 to TRBJ2-3; 14 nucleotides align to TRBD2. Per the germline V gene, CDR1 is KGHDR and CDR2 is SFDVKD. J gave up 7 bases and V 4 bases, and 6 bases lay outside the gene matches. CDR3 length: 16 amino acids. The CDR3 DNA reads TGTGCCACCAGTGACCCCGGGACTAGCGGGGGTAATACGCAGTATTTT. It codes for CATSDPGTSGGNTQYF.

This clonotype has more than one count but fewer than ten. The chain employs TRBV12-3 or TRBV12-4 and TRBJ1-6; D is possibly TRBD1 (6 bases). Trimming removed 10 bases at V and 4 bases at J, with 14 bases between. CDR3 length: 14 residues. CDR3 sequence: CATREGGYNSPLHF. The CDR3 nucleotides are TGTGCCACCAGAGAGGGGGGATATAATTCACCCCTCCACTTT.

Remarks on this clonotype: One end of the junction does not line up with germline, which may come from a read error. The chain couples TRBV5-1 to TRBJ2-3; no firm D call. The CDR3 length is 15 residues. The germline gives CDR1 SGHRS, CDR2 YFSETQ. CDR3 nucleotides: TGCGCCAGCAGCTTGGTCGGCGCGGCAACAGATACGCACTATTTT. This translates into CASSLVGAATDTHYF.

CDR3 sequence (DNA): TGTGCCAGCAGCCTCAATCCTGGGAACGGCTACGAGCAGTACTTC. Protein: CASSLNPGNGYEQYF. This rearrangement joins TRBV3-1 to TRBJ2-7; D unclear. V gave up 4 bases and J gave up 3 bases, with 16 bases separating them. The CDR3 has 15 amino acids. The germline gives CDR1 LGHDT, CDR2 YNNKEL (reference sequence).

Many counts were recorded for this clonotype. This chain links TRBV11-2 with TRBJ2-5; 7 bases line up with TRBD1. Germline V CDR1 and CDR2: SGHAT, FQNNGV. The length of the CDR3 is 16 residues. The junction had 12 bases not matched to a gene; V was cut back by 3 bases and J by 5 bases. The CDR3 sequence is CASSFRTGKRVETQYF. The CDR3 nucleotides are TGTGCCAGCAGCTTTAGGACAGGAAAAAGGGTCGAGACCCAGTACTTC.

The CDR3 reads CASSKGTGAYEQYF. The CDR3 bases are TGTGCCAGCAGTAAAGGGACAGGGGCCTACGAGCAGTACTTC. The J gene is TRBJ2-7, the V gene TRBV6-1; 10 positions agree with TRBD1. This CDR3 is built from 14 residues. The J segment lost 2 bases and the V segment lost 5 bases, leaving 3 bases of the junction unmatched. Germline V gene data show CDR1 as MNHNS and CDR2 as SASEGT.

The chain joins TRBV12-3 or TRBV12-4 to TRBJ2-1; D is unresolved. V was clipped by 6 bases and J by 3 bases, with 9 bases between them. The CDR3 sequence is 13 residues long. CDR3 residues: CASRLASYNEQFF. The CDR3 coding sequence is TGTGCCAGCAGGCTGGCTAGCTACAATGAGCAGTTCTTC.

This chain joins TRBV7-9 and TRBJ1-1; perhaps TRBD1 as D (5 bases). Trimming removed 1 base at V and 1 base at J, with 10 bases between. The CDR3 covers 15 residues. Germline V gene lookup returns CDR1 SEHNR and CDR2 FQNEAQ (reference sequence). For the CDR3, the DNA is TGTGCCAGCAGCTTAGTGGGGACGGGGAACACTGAAGCTTTCTTT. Its protein product is CASSLVGTGNTEAFF.

This clonotype was detected a few times. V gene TRBV5-1 combines with J gene TRBJ1-2; the D gene is possibly TRBD1 (5 bases). Germline-derived CDR1 and CDR2 are SGHRS and YFSETQ. V lost 7 bases, J lost 3 bases, and 10 bases lay in between. The CDR3 contains 12 residues. The CDR3 sequence is CASRDSDYGYTF. The CDR3 nucleotides read TGCGCCAGCCGGGACTCCGACTATGGCTACACCTTC.

The chain joins TRBV19 to TRBJ2-2, with D unclear. Germline assignment: CDR1 LNHDA and CDR2 SQIVND (reference sequence). Trimming took 5 bases from V and 6 from J, leaving 13 bases between them. CDR3 length: 14 amino acids. The CDR3 loop is CASSAREISGELFF. The DNA for the CDR3 is TGTGCCAGTAGTGCCCGAGAGATATCCGGGGAGCTGTTTTTT.

In this sample, this clonotype turned up a few times. The chain uses TRBV12-3 or TRBV12-4 and TRBJ1-1; 8 bases match TRBD1. This CDR3 has 15 residues. The trim removed 8 bases at V and 0 bases at J, leaving 8 bases unmatched. This CDR3 reads CASGTGQAMNTEAFF. CDR3 sequence (DNA): TGTGCCAGCGGGACGGGACAGGCTATGAACACTGAAGCTTTCTTT.

This clonotype appeared a few times. This chain connects TRBV24-1 to TRBJ2-3; 11 nucleotides match TRBD1. V lost 7 bases, J lost 3 bases, and 5 bases stayed unmatched. CDR1 is KGHDR, CDR2 SFDVKD, per germline. CDR3 length: 15 amino acids. The CDR3 is CATSAGTGGTDTQYF. The DNA for the CDR3 is TGTGCCACCAGCGCCGGGACAGGGGGAACAGATACGCAGTATTTT.

The chain combines TRBV20-1 with TRBJ2-5; D perhaps matches TRBD2 (5 bases). Germline CDR1 and CDR2: DFQATT and SNEGSKA (reference sequence). The CDR3 runs to 12 residues. Trimming removed 4 bases from V and 3 bases from J, with 9 bases in between. The CDR3 reads CSAIRGEETQYF. Written as DNA, the CDR3 is TGCAGTGCTATCCGGGGAGAAGAGACCCAGTACTTC.

Comments on this clonotype: A junction end diverges from the germline sequence, so it may reflect a read error. The CDR3 protein is CASSHSSRLAGPDTQYF. CDR3 DNA sequence: TGTGCCAGCAGTCACTCCTCTAGGCTAGCGGGACCAGATACGCAGTATTTT. The V call is TRBV6-5, the J call TRBJ2-3; 9 bases map to TRBD2. Germline V gene lookup returns CDR1 MNHEY and CDR2 SVGAGI. The CDR3 totals 17 residues.

The chain is built from TRBV27 and TRBJ2-7, with 9 bases identical to TRBD1. The CDR3 has 16 residues. Looked up from germline, CDR1 is MNHEY and CDR2 is SMNVEV (reference sequence). J lost 3 bases, V lost 3 bases, and 9 bases had no gene match. The CDR3 DNA follows: TGTGCCAGCAGTTTGGGATACGGGACAGGGAGCTACGAGCAGTACTTC. This encodes CASSLGYGTGSYEQYF.

This clonotype was counted many times. The CDR3 reads CASSRTGSSYEQYF. The CDR3 coding sequence is TGTGCCAGCAGCCGGACAGGGTCCAGCTACGAGCAGTACTTC. This chain links TRBV5-8 with TRBJ2-7, with 8 bases matching TRBD1. CDR3 size: 14 residues. Germline-derived CDR1 and CDR2 are SGHTS and YDEGEE. V trimming: 4 bases; J trimming: 3 bases; junction bases outside the gene matches: 6.

The V and J genes are TRBV21-1 and TRBJ1-2; TRBD1, the table's D call, was not compared with the DNA. TRBV21-1 is recorded as a pseudogene. This CDR3 spans 13 amino acids. This chain's CDR3 is CASSKEVPYGYTF. The CDR3, as DNA: TGTGCCAGCAGCAAAGAGGTCCCCTATGGCTACACCTTC.